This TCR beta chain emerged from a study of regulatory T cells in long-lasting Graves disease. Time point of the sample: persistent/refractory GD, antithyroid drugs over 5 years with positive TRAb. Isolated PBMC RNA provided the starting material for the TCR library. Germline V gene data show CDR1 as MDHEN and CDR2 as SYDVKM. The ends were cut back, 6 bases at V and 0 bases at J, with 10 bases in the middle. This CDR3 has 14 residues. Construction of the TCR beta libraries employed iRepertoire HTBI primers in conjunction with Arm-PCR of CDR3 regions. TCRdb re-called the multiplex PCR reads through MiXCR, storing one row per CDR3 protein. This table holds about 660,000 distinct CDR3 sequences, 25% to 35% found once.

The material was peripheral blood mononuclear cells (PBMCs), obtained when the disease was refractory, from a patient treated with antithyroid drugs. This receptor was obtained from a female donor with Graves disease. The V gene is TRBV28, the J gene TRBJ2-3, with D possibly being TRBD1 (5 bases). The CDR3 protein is CASRRTTSTDTQYF. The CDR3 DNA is TGTGCCAGCAGAAGGACAACTAGCACAGATACGCAGTATTTT.